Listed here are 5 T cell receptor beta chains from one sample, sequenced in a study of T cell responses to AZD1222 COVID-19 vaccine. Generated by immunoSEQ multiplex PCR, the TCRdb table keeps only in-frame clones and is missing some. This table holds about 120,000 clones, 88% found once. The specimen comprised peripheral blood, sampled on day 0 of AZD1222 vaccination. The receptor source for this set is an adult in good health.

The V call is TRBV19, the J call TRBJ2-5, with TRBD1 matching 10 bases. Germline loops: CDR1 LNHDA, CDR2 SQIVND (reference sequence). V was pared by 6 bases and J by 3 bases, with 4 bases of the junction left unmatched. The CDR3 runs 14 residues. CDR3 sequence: CASRGGTGEETQYF. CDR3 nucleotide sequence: TGTGCCAGTAGGGGGGGGACAGGGGAAGAGACCCAGTACTTC.

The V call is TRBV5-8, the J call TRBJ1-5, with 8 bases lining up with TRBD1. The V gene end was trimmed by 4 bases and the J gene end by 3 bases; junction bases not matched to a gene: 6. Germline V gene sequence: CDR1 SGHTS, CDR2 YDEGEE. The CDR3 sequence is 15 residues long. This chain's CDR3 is CASSQGTGVNQPQHF. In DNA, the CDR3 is TGTGCCAGCAGCCAAGGGACAGGCGTCAATCAGCCCCAGCATTTT.

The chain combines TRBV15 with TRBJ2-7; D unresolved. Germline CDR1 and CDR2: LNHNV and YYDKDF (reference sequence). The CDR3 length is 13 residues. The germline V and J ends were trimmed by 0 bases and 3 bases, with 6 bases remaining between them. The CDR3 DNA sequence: TGTGCCACCAGCAGAGATAAGCTCTACGAGCAGTACTTC. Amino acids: CATSRDKLYEQYF. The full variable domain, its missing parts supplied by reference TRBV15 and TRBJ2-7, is DAMVIQNPRYQVTQFGKPVTLSCSQTLNHNVMYWYQQKSSQAPKLLFHYYDKDFNNEADTPDNFQSRRPNTSFCFLDIRSPGLGDTAMYLCATSRDKLYEQYFGPGTRLTVT.

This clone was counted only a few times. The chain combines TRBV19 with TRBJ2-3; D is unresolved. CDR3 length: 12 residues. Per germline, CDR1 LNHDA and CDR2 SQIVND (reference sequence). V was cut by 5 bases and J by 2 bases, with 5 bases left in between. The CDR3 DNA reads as TGTGCCAGTAGTGGATTCACAGATACGCAGTATTTT. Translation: CASSGFTDTQYF.

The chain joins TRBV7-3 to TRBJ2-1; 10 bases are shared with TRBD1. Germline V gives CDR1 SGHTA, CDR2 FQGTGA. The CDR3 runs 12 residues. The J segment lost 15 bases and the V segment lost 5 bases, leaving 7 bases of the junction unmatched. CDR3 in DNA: TGTGCCAGCAGCGACCCGGGACAGGGGCTGTTCTTC. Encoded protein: CASSDPGQGLFF.